Shown below are 7 T cell receptor beta chains from a single sample sequenced in a study of control samples from healthy donors and cancer patients. Method: immunoSEQ multiplex PCR; TCRdb's copy keeps in-frame clones and lacks some. The data show 100,000 to 150,000 clones, with over 75% seen just once and over 2% held by the top ten. Sequenced input: blood. These receptors all stem from a man between 18 and 35 years old in good health.

The chain uses TRBV28 and TRBJ1-2; no firm D call. CDR1 and CDR2 (germline): MDHEN, SYDVKM. V was trimmed by 4 bases and J by 4 bases, leaving 7 bases between them. This CDR3 comprises 12 residues. The CDR3 loop is CASSWGSYGYTF. CDR3 sequence (DNA): TGTGCCAGCAGTTGGGGTTCCTATGGCTACACCTTC.

The chain couples TRBV7-2 to TRBJ1-2; possibly TRBD1 for D (6 bases). The ends were cut back, 6 bases at V and 4 bases at J, with 21 bases in the middle. This CDR3 has 16 residues. The germline gives CDR1 SGHTA, CDR2 FQGNSA. For the CDR3, the DNA is TGTGCCAGCAGGGAGATTGCAGGGGCGGAGGCCTATGGCTACACCTTC. This sequence encodes CASREIAGAEAYGYTF.

The genes are TRBV28 and TRBJ2-7; 7 nucleotides line up with TRBD1. This CDR3 comprises 15 residues. V lost 6 bases and J lost 3; bases outside the gene matches: 11. Germline CDR1 reads MDHEN; CDR2 reads SYDVKM. The CDR3, as DNA: TGTGCCAGCAGCGAGACAGGGTCACCCGGCTACGAGCAGTACGTC. This codes for CASSETGSPGYEQYV.

The chain employs TRBV29-1 and TRBJ1-1, with D possibly TRBD1 on 5 matching bases. CDR1 SQVTM and CDR2 ANQGSEA come from the germline V gene. Trimming took off 7 bases at V and 5 bases at J, with 17 bases between the two ends. There are 13 residues in the CDR3. CDR3 region: CSGKAGRGTEAFF. CDR3 in DNA: TGCAGCGGAAAGGCAGGGCGAGGAACTGAAGCTTTCTTT.

The gene calls are TRBV28 and TRBJ1-5, with 8 bases identical to TRBD1. The CDR3 sequence is 17 residues long. Per the germline V gene, CDR1 is MDHEN and CDR2 is SYDVKM. The V and J ends lost 4 bases and 2 bases, in that order; junction bases with no gene match: 10. CDR3 sequence (DNA): TGTGCCAGCAGTTCTAGTCCCGGGACAGGCGGCAATCAGCCCCAGCATTTT. This encodes CASSSSPGTGGNQPQHF.

The chain is built from TRBV28 and TRBJ2-3; maybe TRBD2 (7 bases). The CDR3 spans 15 residues. In germline, CDR1 is MDHEN, CDR2 SYDVKM. Trimming cost V 7 bases and J 3 bases, with 17 bases left between them. The CDR3 DNA sequence: TGTGCCAGCAAACGCGGGGGCTCCGGGACAGATACGCAGTATTTT. It is translated as CASKRGGSGTDTQYF.

The chain has TRBV18 and TRBJ1-6; D might be TRBD1 (6 bases). Between the trimmed V and J ends, which lost 3 bases and 7 bases, there was a span of 10 bases. The CDR3 totals 14 residues. Germline loops: CDR1 KGHSH, CDR2 LQKENI. The DNA for the CDR3 is TGTGCCAGCTCACCCCCGGGACAAAATTCACCCCTCCACTTT. This translates into CASSPPGQNSPLHF. The full variable domain, with the rest looked up from reference TRBV18 and TRBJ1-6, is NAGVMQNPRHLVRRRGQEARLRCSPMKGHSHVYWYRQLPEEGLKFMVYLQKENIIDESGMPKERFSAEFPKEGPSILRIQQVVRGDSAAYFCASSPPGQNSPLHFGNGTRLTVT.